One and the same sample provided the 28 T cell receptor beta chains below, sequenced in a study of cytomegalovirus exposure and HLA in healthy donors. Primers for the PCR totalled 60 Vbeta and 13 Jbeta. Sequencing was performed with immunoSEQ multiplex PCR; in TCRdb, only in-frame clones are kept and a portion is missing. The top ten hold around 3.6% of the sample, which has roughly 200,000 clones, more than 75% seen once. The sequenced sample was PBMCs. All receptors derive from a man between 35 and 55 years old in good health and CMV-seropositive.

The CDR3 sequence is CASTSRTGGSGANVLTF. DNA of the CDR3: TGTGCCAGCACCTCTAGGACAGGGGGCTCCGGGGCCAACGTCCTGACTTTC. The genes are TRBV2 and TRBJ2-6; 11 nucleotides agree with TRBD1. The ends lost 7 bases at V and 4 bases at J; junction bases unmatched: 9. CDR3 length equals 17 residues. Germline CDR1 and CDR2: SNHLY and FYNNEI.

The chain couples TRBV6-1 to TRBJ2-7; 7 nucleotides line up with TRBD1. Looked up from germline, CDR1 is MNHNS and CDR2 is SASEGT. V trimming: 7 bases; J trimming: 3 bases; junction bases outside the gene matches: 12. The CDR3 runs 15 residues. CDR3 nucleotides: TGTGCCAGCATAGAACGTCGTTGGGACAGCTACGAGCAGTACTTC. Amino acid sequence: CASIERRWDSYEQYF.

This chain joins TRBV5-1 and TRBJ1-2, with 7 nucleotides matching TRBD1. The CDR3 is 13 residues long. Looked up from germline, CDR1 is SGHRS and CDR2 is YFSETQ. Trimming cost V 4 bases and J 3 bases; bases outside gene matches: 3. The chain's CDR3 is CASSQGQDYGYTF. The CDR3 nucleotides are TGCGCCAGCAGCCAAGGACAGGACTATGGCTACACCTTC.

This sequence joins TRBV6-6 and TRBJ2-7, with D maybe TRBD1 (7 bases). There are 15 residues in the CDR3. Trimming left V 7 bases short and J 2 bases short, with 18 bases between. From germline, CDR1 is MNHNY and CDR2 SVGAGI (reference sequence). Written as DNA, the CDR3 is TGTGCCAGCAAAGAGGGGGCTAGCGCAACCTACGAGCAGTACTTC. Its translation: CASKEGASATYEQYF.

The V call is TRBV7-6, the J call TRBJ2-3; no clear D. Germline CDR1 is SGHVS and CDR2 is FNYEAQ. The CDR3 has 12 amino acids. V lost 5 bases, J lost 6 bases, and 9 bases lay in between. The CDR3, as DNA: TGTGCCAGCAGCGGCCTAGAGGATACGCAGTATTTT. This encodes CASSGLEDTQYF. The complete variable domain, with remaining parts taken from reference TRBV7-6 and TRBJ2-3, reads GAGVSQSPRYKVTKRGQDVALRCDPISGHVSLYWYRQALGQGPEFLTYFNYEAQQDKSGLPNDRFSAERPEGSISTLTIQRTEQRDSAMYRCASSGLEDTQYFGPGTRLTVL.

This clone came up once. Within the sample, other DNA sequences also encode this same CDR3. V is TRBV5-1 and J is TRBJ1-5; TRBD1 aligns across 8 bases. CDR1 SGHRS and CDR2 YFSETQ come from the germline V gene. The CDR3 contains 14 residues. V shed 2 bases, J shed 4 bases, and the junction held 2 bases outside the gene matches. The CDR3 coding sequence is TGCGCCAGCAGCTTAGGGACAGGAAATCAGCCCCAGCATTTT. Translated, it gives CASSLGTGNQPQHF. Supplemented by reference TRBV5-1 and TRBJ1-5, the full variable domain reads KAGVTQTPRYLIKTRGQQVTLSCSPISGHRSVSWYQQTPGQGLQFLFEYFSETQRNKGNFPGRFSGRQFSNSRSEMNVSTLELGDSALYLCASSLGTGNQPQHFGDGTRLSIL.

The V and J genes are TRBV2 and TRBJ2-7, with 12 positions matching TRBD2. Germline-derived CDR1 and CDR2 are SNHLY and FYNNEI. The CDR3 has 15 residues. V was clipped by 6 bases and J by 5 bases; unmatched bases: 8. CDR3 loop: CASSLTSGRKNEQYF. CDR3 DNA: TGTGCCAGCAGCCTAACTAGCGGGAGGAAAAACGAGCAGTACTTC.

This clone came up once. V usage is TRBV5-1 and J usage is TRBJ2-2, with D unresolved. Germline V gives CDR1 SGHRS, CDR2 YFSETQ. V dropped 2 bases and J dropped 6 bases, with 11 bases sitting between them. This CDR3 spans 14 amino acids. CDR3 protein: CASSLLAAAGELFF. The DNA for the CDR3 is TGCGCCAGCAGCTTATTGGCGGCGGCCGGGGAGCTGTTTTTT.

The gene calls are TRBV30 and TRBJ2-3; D unclear. Trimming cost V 2 bases and J 6 bases, with 12 bases left between them. The CDR3 totals 13 residues. Germline CDR1 GTSNPN, CDR2 SVGIG (reference sequence). This CDR3 is CAWSQSLVDTQYF. CDR3 sequence (DNA): TGTGCCTGGAGTCAATCCCTAGTTGATACGCAGTATTTT.

The genes are TRBV28 and TRBJ1-2; 10 nucleotides align to TRBD1. The CDR3 spans 12 residues. J gave up 8 bases and V 7 bases, and 4 bases lay outside the gene matches. Germline loops: CDR1 MDHEN, CDR2 SYDVKM. This CDR3 reads CASKGQGHGYTF. CDR3 DNA sequence: TGTGCCAGCAAGGGACAGGGGCACGGCTACACCTTC.

The genes are TRBV5-1 and TRBJ1-1; 11 bases agree with TRBD1. V gave up 6 bases and J gave up 3 bases; unmatched junction bases: 13. This CDR3 region has 17 residues. The germline V gene has CDR1 SGHRS and CDR2 YFSETQ. CDR3 protein: CASTSGGTGGQDTEAFF. The CDR3 region has the DNA TGCGCCAGCACCTCCGGGGGGACAGGGGGTCAGGACACTGAAGCTTTCTTT.

This chain uses TRBV30 with TRBJ1-2; a possible D gene is TRBD1 (6 bases). V lost 1 base, J lost 7 bases, and 13 bases lay in between. Looked up from germline, CDR1 is GTSNPN and CDR2 is SVGIG (reference sequence). The CDR3 sequence is 13 residues long. CDR3 nucleotide sequence: TGTGCCTGGAGTGGGGCAGGGGTTGGTGGCTACACCTTC. This translates into CAWSGAGVGGYTF.

In its sample, this clone was seen once. CDR3 nucleotide sequence: TGTGCCAGCAGCCCAGGGAGGGGAGACTCTGGGGCCAACGTCCTGACTTTC. Its translation: CASSPGRGDSGANVLTF. This chain links TRBV11-3 with TRBJ2-6; TRBD2 agrees at 7 bases. CDR3 length: 17 amino acids. Losses at the gene ends were 5 bases for V and 0 bases for J; bases not matched to a gene: 7. Germline CDR1 and CDR2: SGHNT and YENEEA.

The chain recombines TRBV9 with TRBJ1-2, with 7 bases identical to TRBD1. Trimming at V came to 3 bases and at J to 0 bases, leaving 11 bases not matched to a gene. This CDR3 is 17 amino acids long. CDR1 and CDR2 (germline): SGDLS, YYNGEE. The CDR3 sequence: CASSAGDSVFANYGYTF. CDR3 nucleotide sequence: TGTGCCAGCAGCGCCGGGGACAGCGTCTTCGCTAACTATGGCTACACCTTC.

To note about this clone: At one boundary the junction diverges from the germline segment, which might be a read error. For the CDR3, the DNA is TGCGCCGGCAGCTCCGGGACTCCTCCCTACGAGCAGTACTTC. It yields the protein CAGSSGTPPYEQYF. The chain recombines TRBV5-1 with TRBJ2-5, with a tentative D call TRBD2 (6 bases). The DNA end favors TRBJ2-7, so the J call may be wrong. Germline CDR1 is SGHRS and CDR2 is YFSETQ. This CDR3 spans 14 amino acids.

This clone was recorded only once. The CDR3 DNA reads TGTGCCAGCAGCAGGACAGGGGGCGGGAACACTGAAGCTTTCTTT. It translates to CASSRTGGGNTEAFF. This rearrangement joins TRBV11-2 to TRBJ1-1; 11 nucleotides agree with TRBD1. The germline V gene encodes CDR1 SGHAT and CDR2 FQNNGV. The CDR3 has 15 amino acids. Trimming cost V 5 bases and J 1 base; bases outside gene matches: 3. Full variable domain (outside the CDR3, taken from reference TRBV11-2 and TRBJ1-1): EAGVAQSPRYKIIEKRQSVAFWCNPISGHATLYWYQQILGQGPKLLIQFQNNGVVDDSQLPKDRFSAERLKGVDSTLKIQPAKLEDSAVYLCASSRTGGGNTEAFFGQGTRLTVV.

The V and J genes are TRBV6-1 and TRBJ2-3; the D gene is possibly TRBD2 (5 bases). V gave up 5 bases and J gave up 0 bases, with 9 bases separating them. CDR3 length equals 14 residues. Germline V gene sequence: CDR1 MNHNS, CDR2 SASEGT. This chain's CDR3 is CASSKLGSTDTQYF. The CDR3 DNA reads as TGTGCCAGCAGTAAACTAGGTAGCACAGATACGCAGTATTTT.

The chain employs TRBV5-1 and TRBJ2-1; tentatively, D is TRBD2 (5 bases). V was shortened by 2 bases and J by 0 bases, with 21 bases between the two germline ends. Per germline, CDR1 SGHRS and CDR2 YFSETQ. The CDR3 is made up of 19 amino acids. The CDR3 nucleotides read TGCGCCAGCAGCTTTCGAGATTCGAGGGCTGGAAGCTCCTACAATGAGCAGTTCTTC. Its protein is CASSFRDSRAGSSYNEQFF.

The chain is built from TRBV4-2 and TRBJ2-1, with TRBD1 matching over 9 bases. Germline CDR1 and CDR2: LGHNA and YNFKEQ. This CDR3 is 17 amino acids long. V trimming: 0 bases; J trimming: 3 bases; junction bases outside the gene matches: 6. This CDR3 reads CASSQDTRTGVYNEQFF. The CDR3 DNA is TGTGCCAGCAGCCAAGATACGCGGACAGGGGTCTACAATGAGCAGTTCTTC.

The V and J genes are TRBV19 and TRBJ1-5; no definite D call. CDR1 and CDR2 (germline): LNHDA, SQIVND (reference sequence). The CDR3 consists of 16 residues. The V and J ends lost 0 bases and 2 bases respectively, with 11 bases between them. The DNA for the CDR3 is TGTGCCAGTAGTATAGAGGAGAGTTTCGGCAATCAGCCCCAGCATTTT. The encoded protein is CASSIEESFGNQPQHF. The entire variable domain, with the rest obtained from reference TRBV19 and TRBJ1-5, is as follows: DGGITQSPKYLFRKEGQNVTLSCEQNLNHDAMYWYRQDPGQGLRLIYYSQIVNDFQKGDIAEGYSVSREKKESFPLTVTSAQKNPTAFYLCASSIEESFGNQPQHFGDGTRLSIL.

The V call is TRBV25-1, the J call TRBJ2-3; D gene unclear. V lost 4 bases and J lost 1, with 9 bases in between. The germline CDR1 and CDR2 sequences are MGHDK and SYGVNS. CDR3 size: 14 residues. Here the CDR3 reads CASSAFLGTDTQYF. CDR3 sequence (DNA): TGTGCCAGCAGTGCGTTTCTAGGCACAGATACGCAGTATTTT.

This chain connects TRBV4-3 to TRBJ1-1; 7 bases map to TRBD1. The ends lost 1 base at V and 5 bases at J; junction bases unmatched: 10. Germline V gene data show CDR1 as LGHNA and CDR2 as YSLEER. The CDR3 is 16 amino acids. CDR3 nucleotide sequence: TGCGCCAGCAGCCAAGCGAGGATGGGACAGCCGACTGAAGCTTTCTTT. It specifies CASSQARMGQPTEAFF.

The rearrangement uses TRBV7-2 and TRBJ2-1; TRBD1 is a possible D gene (6 bases). The V gene lost 8 bases and the J gene lost 4 bases, with 15 bases spanning the gap. This CDR3 is built from 14 residues. The germline V gene has CDR1 SGHTA and CDR2 FQGNSA. The CDR3 nucleotides read TGTGCCAGCGACGACAGGACAGAGTACAATGAGCAGTTCTTC. The encoded protein is CASDDRTEYNEQFF.

This sequence joins TRBV25-1 and TRBJ2-2; possibly TRBD2 for D (6 bases). The V gene lost 6 bases and the J gene lost 4 bases, with 12 bases spanning the gap. CDR1 and CDR2 from the germline V gene are MGHDK and SYGVNS. CDR3 length: 14 amino acids. CDR3 region: CASRRQGLTGELFF. The CDR3 DNA reads TGTGCCAGCAGACGGCAGGGACTCACCGGGGAGCTGTTTTTT.

The chain has TRBV18 and TRBJ2-1; 10 nucleotides line up with TRBD1. Germline values: CDR1 KGHSH, CDR2 LQKENI. This CDR3 contains 15 residues. V was clipped by 2 bases and J by 7 bases; unmatched bases: 5. The CDR3 DNA sequence: TGTGCCAGCTCACCAGGGGACAGGGGTGCGAATGAGCAGTTCTTC. Its translation is CASSPGDRGANEQFF.

The chain combines TRBV18 with TRBJ2-1; no reliable D call. The CDR3 has 15 amino acids. Trimming left V 3 bases short and J 0 bases short, with 9 bases between. Germline V gives CDR1 KGHSH, CDR2 LQKENI. DNA for the CDR3: TGTGCCAGCTCACCGCAGGATCCCTCCTACAATGAGCAGTTCTTC. This gives the protein CASSPQDPSYNEQFF.

V gene TRBV5-5 combines with J gene TRBJ1-2, with 8 bases that match TRBD1. In germline, CDR1 is SGHKS, CDR2 YYEKEE (reference sequence). The CDR3 is made up of 14 amino acids. The trim removed 3 bases at V and 2 bases at J, leaving 3 bases unmatched. The DNA of the CDR3 is TGTGCCAGCAGCTGGGACAGGTTGAACTATGGCTACACCTTC. It specifies CASSWDRLNYGYTF.

The V call is TRBV18, the J call TRBJ1-2; 8 nucleotides line up with TRBD1. With V trimmed by 3 bases and J by 3 bases, 6 bases remained unmatched. The CDR3 runs 15 residues. The germline V gene encodes CDR1 KGHSH and CDR2 LQKENI. The CDR3 nucleotides are TGTGCCAGCTCACCCGACAGGGGCCTTGACTATGGCTACACCTTC. Translating it yields CASSPDRGLDYGYTF.